One sample yielded the 22 T cell receptor beta chains listed below, sequenced in a study of vaccination and CD4 T cells after COVID-19. The treatment was: roughly 10-day PBMC culture with coronavirus spike peptide pools or control peptides (ViraFEST assay). These TCRs' antigens remain unknown. The Oncomine TCR Beta short-read assay generated sequence data from the DNA of cultured CD4+ T cells. TCRdb re-called the PCR reads through MiXCR, storing one row per CDR3 protein. The sample includes some 21,000 distinct CDR3 sequences, approximately 56% of them seen just once. The starting material was CD4+ T cells from blood, cultured in vitro, obtained after SARS-CoV-2 vaccination. Receptors were obtained from a human donor who received a COVID-19 vaccine.

This clonotype has just one count. The chain carries TRBV20-1 and TRBJ2-3; possible D gene TRBD2, 7 bases. Germline V lookup: CDR1 DFQATT, CDR2 SNEGSKA (reference sequence). With 0 bases removed from V and 4 bases from J, the gap between germline ends came to 14 bases. The CDR3 totals 15 residues. The CDR3 spells CSAREGGAISDTQYF. CDR3 DNA: TGCAGTGCTAGAGAGGGGGGGGCGATTTCAGATACGCAGTATTTT.

This sequence joins TRBV27 and TRBJ2-2, with D perhaps matching TRBD1 (7 bases). The CDR3 totals 16 residues. CDR1 and CDR2 from the germline V gene are MNHEY and SMNVEV (reference sequence). V lost 8 bases to trimming and J lost 1 base, with 17 bases between them. The CDR3 DNA sequence: TGTGCCAGCGGAATGGGAGGACAGGTGAACACCGGGGAGCTGTTTTTT. Translation gives CASGMGGQVNTGELFF.

The rearrangement uses TRBV11-2 and TRBJ2-5, with 15 positions matching TRBD2. Losses at the gene ends were 1 base for V and 3 bases for J; bases not matched to a gene: 0. The V gene's germline CDR1 is SGHAT and CDR2 FQNNGV. This CDR3 has 16 amino acids. The CDR3 nucleotides are TGTGCCAGCAGCTTAGGGACTAGCGGGGGGGAAGAGACCCAGTACTTC. Translating it yields CASSLGTSGGEETQYF. Full variable domain (missing parts from reference TRBV11-2 and TRBJ2-5): EAGVAQSPRYKIIEKRQSVAFWCNPISGHATLYWYQQILGQGPKLLIQFQNNGVVDDSQLPKDRFSAERLKGVDSTLKIQPAKLEDSAVYLCASSLGTSGGEETQYFGPGTRLLVL.

The chain employs TRBV7-8 and TRBJ1-6; 10 bases fit TRBD1. CDR1 is SGHVS and CDR2 is FQNEAQ in the germline V gene. The CDR3 spans 16 residues. V lost 6 bases and J lost 7; bases outside the gene matches: 9. CDR3 amino acids: CASSFILGQGNSPLHF. In DNA, the CDR3 is TGTGCCAGCAGTTTTATTCTGGGACAGGGGAATTCACCCCTCCACTTT.

The genes are TRBV19 and TRBJ1-6; 7 bases align to TRBD1. The germline V gene has CDR1 LNHDA and CDR2 SQIVND (reference sequence). This CDR3 is 16 amino acids long. The junction had 12 bases not matched to a gene; V was cut back by 4 bases and J by 9 bases. This CDR3 is CASSTFDRVASSPLHF. DNA of the CDR3: TGTGCCAGTAGTACCTTCGACAGGGTGGCAAGTTCACCCCTCCACTTT. The whole variable domain, remainder taken from reference TRBV19 and TRBJ1-6, is DGGITQSPKYLFRKEGQNVTLSCEQNLNHDAMYWYRQDPGQGLRLIYYSQIVNDFQKGDIAEGYSVSREKKESFPLTVTSAQKNPTAFYLCASSTFDRVASSPLHFGNGTRLTVT.

This clonotype was found a few times. The chain links TRBV7-9 to TRBJ1-6, with D unclear. Trimming took 7 bases from V and 9 from J, leaving 22 bases between them. CDR3 size: 16 residues. Germline CDR1 reads SEHNR; CDR2 reads FQNEAQ (reference sequence). The CDR3 loop reads CASTRLGRRVGSPLHF. Written as DNA, the CDR3 is TGTGCCAGCACCCGCCTCGGTCGGAGGGTCGGTTCACCCCTCCACTTT. The full variable domain, rest sourced from reference TRBV7-9 and TRBJ1-6, is DTGVSQNPRHKITKRGQNVTFRCDPISEHNRLYWYRQTLGQGPEFLTYFQNEAQLEKSRLLSDRFSAERPKGSFSTLEIQRTEQGDSAMYLCASTRLGRRVGSPLHFGNGTRLTVT.

The rearrangement uses TRBV30 and TRBJ1-1, with a tentative D call TRBD1 (6 bases). CDR3 length: 13 residues. V was trimmed by 3 bases and J by 2 bases, leaving 10 bases between them. Germline CDR1 and CDR2: GTSNPN and SVGIG (reference sequence). As DNA, the CDR3 is TGTGCCTGGAGCGGACAGATTAACACTGAAGCTTTCTTT. Protein: CAWSGQINTEAFF.

This clonotype was seen a few times. V gene TRBV24-1 combines with J gene TRBJ2-5; 8 bases are a match to TRBD1. The germline CDR1 and CDR2 sequences are KGHDR and SFDVKD. V lost 3 bases, J lost 2 bases, and 13 bases stayed unmatched. CDR3 length: 18 amino acids. The CDR3 is CATSDPSGTGSVQETQYF. In DNA, the CDR3 is TGTGCCACCAGTGATCCTTCCGGGACAGGCTCCGTGCAAGAGACCCAGTACTTC.

The rearrangement links TRBV2 to TRBJ2-5; perhaps TRBD1 as D (6 bases). V lost 6 bases and J 0 bases, leaving 14 bases between the germline ends. This CDR3 has 15 residues. Germline-derived CDR1 and CDR2 are SNHLY and FYNNEI. The CDR3 region has the DNA TGTGCCAGCAGCCCGGGACAAACGTACCAAGAGACCCAGTACTTC. It specifies CASSPGQTYQETQYF.

The chain is built from TRBV7-8 and TRBJ1-1, with D uncertain. Germline CDR1 is SGHVS and CDR2 is FQNEAQ. V was shortened by 1 base and J by 6 bases, with 6 bases between the two germline ends. The CDR3 has 12 amino acids. The CDR3 DNA sequence: TGTGCCAGCAGCTTAGGTGGCGCTGAAGCTTTCTTT. Translated, it gives CASSLGGAEAFF.

The chain has TRBV10-3 and TRBJ2-7; 7 nucleotides line up with TRBD2. Per germline, CDR1 ENHRY and CDR2 SYGVKD. Trimming took 5 bases from V and 3 from J; bases not matched to a gene: 13. The CDR3 is made up of 16 amino acids. CDR3 sequence (DNA): TGTGCCATCAGTAGCCCCCCACTAGCGACCCTCTACGAGCAGTACTTC. It is translated as CAISSPPLATLYEQYF.

This clonotype was observed a few times. The CDR3 is CASKLGTDQETQYF. The CDR3 coding sequence is TGTGCCAGCAAGTTGGGGACCGATCAAGAGACCCAGTACTTC. The V gene is TRBV2, the J gene TRBJ2-5; D tentatively reads TRBD1 or TRBD2 (5 bases each). This CDR3 comprises 14 residues. Germline-derived CDR1 and CDR2 are SNHLY and FYNNEI. Trimming took 7 bases from V and 2 from J, leaving 14 bases between them.

V gene TRBV19 combines with J gene TRBJ1-2; D is uncertain. The germline V and J ends were trimmed by 1 base and 1 base, with 7 bases remaining between them. This CDR3 has 14 residues. The germline V gene encodes CDR1 LNHDA and CDR2 SQIVND (reference sequence). The CDR3 nucleotides are TGTGCCAGTAGTATAGGACCGAATAACTATGGCTACACCTTC. It codes for CASSIGPNNYGYTF.

The rearrangement links TRBV2 to TRBJ1-2, with a tentative D call TRBD1 (5 bases). Germline V gene data show CDR1 as SNHLY and CDR2 as FYNNEI. The V and J ends lost 2 bases and 4 bases respectively, with 17 bases between them. CDR3 length equals 16 residues. CDR3 nucleotides: TGTGCCAGCAGTGAACAGGGAGTAAGGGGTAGCTATGGCTACACCTTC. As protein: CASSEQGVRGSYGYTF.

This clonotype is a singleton in its sample. The rearrangement links TRBV6-1 to TRBJ2-3; possibly TRBD2 for D (6 bases). The V end lost 0 bases, the J end lost 4 bases, and 11 bases lay between the germline ends. The CDR3 contains 15 residues. Looked up from germline, CDR1 is MNHNS and CDR2 is SASEGT. The CDR3 nucleotides read TGTGCCAGCAGTGAAGCGCTAGGGGAGGCAGATACGCAGTATTTT. It codes for CASSEALGEADTQYF.

This sequence joins TRBV24-1 and TRBJ2-3; the D gene could be TRBD1 or TRBD2 (5 bases each). Germline V gene lookup returns CDR1 KGHDR and CDR2 SFDVKD. The CDR3 has 15 residues. Trimming pared 5 bases from V and 3 bases from J, leaving 14 bases between. The CDR3 DNA reads as TGTGCCACCAGTGCCGGGACCGATCAAACAGATACGCAGTATTTT. Amino acid sequence: CATSAGTDQTDTQYF.

The chain combines TRBV11-2 with TRBJ2-5; tentative D call: TRBD1 (5 bases). The V and J ends lost 6 bases and 1 base respectively, with 15 bases between them. CDR1 is SGHAT and CDR2 is FQNNGV in the germline V gene. The length of the CDR3 is 15 residues. The CDR3 DNA sequence: TGTGCCAGCAGTCACCCGGCCAGGGCCCAAGAGACCCAGTACTTC. This gives the protein CASSHPARAQETQYF.

This chain uses TRBV12-3 or TRBV12-4 with TRBJ2-3; D not resolved. The CDR3 loop spans 14 amino acids. V was pared by 3 bases and J by 2 bases, with 9 bases between. The CDR3 region is CASSFYGITDTQYF. The CDR3 nucleotides read TGTGCCAGCAGTTTTTACGGCATCACAGATACGCAGTATTTT.

This sequence joins TRBV10-2 and TRBJ2-1, with 8 bases aligning to TRBD2. The CDR3 is 16 amino acids. Germline V lookup: CDR1 WSHSY, CDR2 SAAADI. V lost 8 bases to trimming and J lost 6 bases; unmatched junction nucleotides: 15. The CDR3, as DNA: TGCGCCAGCGTACGACCGGGGGGGACCCCCCGCAATGAGCAGTTCTTC. It yields the protein CASVRPGGTPRNEQFF.

This chain connects TRBV30 to TRBJ2-3; D gene ambiguous. The germline CDR1 and CDR2 sequences are GTSNPN and SVGIG (reference sequence). Trimming removed 1 base from V and 6 bases from J, with 11 bases in between. The CDR3 length is 13 residues. Written as DNA, the CDR3 is TGTGCCTGGAGTGCCCGAACCGGTGATACGCAGTATTTT. The encoded protein is CAWSARTGDTQYF.

The chain joins TRBV2 to TRBJ1-5; 9 bases agree with TRBD1. Per germline, CDR1 SNHLY and CDR2 FYNNEI. This CDR3 has 14 amino acids. V was clipped by 4 bases and J by 7 bases; unmatched bases: 5. The CDR3 nucleotides read TGTGCCAGCAGTGGGGGACAGGGAGGCCAGCCCCAGCATTTT. It encodes CASSGGQGGQPQHF.

The chain couples TRBV6-5 to TRBJ2-7; the D gene could be TRBD1 or TRBD2 (5 bases each). V shed 0 bases and J shed 1 base, with 19 bases lying between them. The length of the CDR3 is 18 residues. The germline V gene encodes CDR1 MNHEY and CDR2 SVGAGI. The CDR3 bases are TGTGCCAGCAGTTACTCACCCCCGTCGCGCTGGGGGTCCTACGAGCAGTACTTC. Its protein product is CASSYSPPSRWGSYEQYF.